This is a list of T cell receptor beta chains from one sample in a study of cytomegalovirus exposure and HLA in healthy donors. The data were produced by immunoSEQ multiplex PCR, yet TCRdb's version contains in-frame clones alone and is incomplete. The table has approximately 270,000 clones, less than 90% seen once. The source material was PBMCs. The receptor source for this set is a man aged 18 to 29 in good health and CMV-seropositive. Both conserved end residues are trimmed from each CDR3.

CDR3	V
ASRLTFSGSSYEQY	TRBV2
ASSIDPGQISYEQY	TRBV27
ASSLSDEQY	TRBV5-1
ASSLTTSGKYTGELF	TRBV5-8
ASSSALDRAVETQY	TRBV5-1
ASSLEGDTYEQY	TRBV5-4
ASSLIGGNQPQH	TRBV27
ASSSYYGYT	TRBV11-2
SVTGAGYNEQF	TRBV29-1
ASSLRQNYGYT	TRBV11-2
ASSGTGRYGYT	TRBV2
SAPDRNEAF	TRBV20-1
AISDGIYGYT	TRBV10-3
ASGLFRVNYGYT	TRBV12-5
ASSTSGTGGYEQY	TRBV6-1
SVVGRSSYNEQF	TRBV29-1
ASSTTGGDTEAF	TRBV2
ASRGTLEKLF	TRBV25-1
ASIRTGTANEKLF	TRBV19
ASSTRQGDDEKLF	TRBV19
ASSEDRGSPQH	TRBV2
ASSLRTGAVYGYT	TRBV5-6
ASSRDNQNTGELF	TRBV4-3
AWSVGTGLNTGELF	TRBV30
ASSPPGTSLNYGYT	TRBV5-6
ASSLSIGGPYEQY	TRBV27
ASSLRLAASEQY	TRBV27
ASSVSNYGYT	TRBV5-1
ASSYSIGPSPYEQY	TRBV6-5
ASSLTGQVLYNEQF	TRBV7-9
ASRGPGTDTQY	TRBV25-1